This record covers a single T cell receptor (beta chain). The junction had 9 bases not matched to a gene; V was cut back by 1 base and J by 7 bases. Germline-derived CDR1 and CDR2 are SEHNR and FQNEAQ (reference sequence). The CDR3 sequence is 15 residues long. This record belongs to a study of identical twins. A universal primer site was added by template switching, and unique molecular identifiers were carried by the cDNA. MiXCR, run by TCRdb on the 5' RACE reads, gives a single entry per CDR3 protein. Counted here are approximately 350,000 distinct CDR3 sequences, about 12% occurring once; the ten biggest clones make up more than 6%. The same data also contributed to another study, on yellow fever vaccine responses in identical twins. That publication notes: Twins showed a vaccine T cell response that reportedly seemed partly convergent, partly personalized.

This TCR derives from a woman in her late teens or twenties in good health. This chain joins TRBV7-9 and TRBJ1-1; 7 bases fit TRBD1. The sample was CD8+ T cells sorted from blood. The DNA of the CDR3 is TGTGCCAGCAGCTTAGACACAGGGGCGATGGTTGAAGCTTTCTTT. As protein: CASSLDTGAMVEAFF. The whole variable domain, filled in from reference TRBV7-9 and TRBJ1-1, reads DTGVSQNPRHKITKRGQNVTFRCDPISEHNRLYWYRQTLGQGPEFLTYFQNEAQLEKSRLLSDRFSAERPKGSFSTLEIQRTEQGDSAMYLCASSLDTGAMVEAFFGQGTRLTVV.